This T cell receptor beta chain was sequenced in a study of shared clonotypes between healthy human individuals. On the study more broadly: Every donor yielded three CD4 naive, three CD4 memory, two CD8 naive and one CD8 memory plate.

The CDR3 is made up of 15 amino acids. J lost 10 bases, V lost 1 base, and 8 bases had no gene match. Germline CDR1 and CDR2: SGHTA and FQGNSA. In the sorted-subset replicate PCRs, roughly 210 ng DNA, 29,000 or so T cell genomes, was used. Repertoires were generated with immunoSEQ multiplex PCR, while TCRdb's copy carries only in-frame clones and drops some. The sample yields 2 million to 2.5 million clones, 90% to 97% seen once. Source material: naive CD4+ T cells sorted from blood. Noted subset: CD45RA+ positively selected. This chain joins TRBV7-2 and TRBJ2-1, with 9 bases aligning to TRBD2. The clonotype comes from a man younger than 30 in good health. Here the CDR3 reads CASSLGGAGGSEQFF. CDR3 DNA sequence: TGTGCCAGCAGCTTAGGAGGCGCGGGAGGGAGCGAGCAGTTCTTC.